A selection of T cell receptor beta chains follows, all from one sample in a study of shared clonotypes between healthy human individuals. Repertoires were generated with immunoSEQ multiplex PCR, while TCRdb's copy carries only in-frame clones and drops some. The sample includes 2,500,000 or so clones, over 85% seen only once; the top ten take about 0.38%. What was sequenced was naive CD4+ T cells from PBMCs. The receptors here all came from a man aged 18 to 30 in good health. Some clones in this sample may be carry-over from other donors' samples. CDR3s include the opening cysteine and the closing phenylalanine or tryptophan. A D gene is named only where the DNA matches it firmly. Rows give clone size only sometimes, using once, few, many, or a class for an expanded clone.

j_call: TRBJ2-7; d_call: NA; clone_size: NA; v_call: TRBV1; cdr3_nt: TGCACCAGCAGCCGCACTCCTCCTCCTGGCAGACCCTACGAGCAGTACTTC; cdr3_aa: CTSSRTPPPGRPYEQYF
j_call: TRBJ2-3; d_call: TRBD2; clone_size: NA; v_call: TRBV5-1; cdr3_nt: TGCGCCAGCAGCTTGGCGTCGCTAGCGGGAACAGATACGCAGTATTTT; cdr3_aa: CASSLASLAGTDTQYF
j_call: TRBJ2-1; d_call: TRBD2; clone_size: NA; v_call: TRBV4-2; cdr3_nt: TGTGCCAGCAGCCAGACTAGCGGGGGGTACAATGAGCAGTTCTTC; cdr3_aa: CASSQTSGGYNEQFF
j_call: TRBJ1-2; d_call: NA; clone_size: NA; v_call: TRBV11-2; cdr3_nt: TGTGCCAGCAGCTTAGGGAGGGGGGCGGTAAACTATGGCTACACCTTC; cdr3_aa: CASSLGRGAVNYGYTF
j_call: TRBJ2-2; d_call: NA; clone_size: NA; v_call: TRBV5-5; cdr3_nt: TGTGCCAGCAGCTTGGACACCGGGGAGCTGTTTTTT; cdr3_aa: CASSLDTGELFF
j_call: TRBJ2-3; d_call: TRBD2; clone_size: few; v_call: TRBV28; cdr3_nt: TGTGCCAGCAGTTCGCCGGGACTAGCGGGAGACCCTTTCACAGATACGCAGTATTTT; cdr3_aa: CASSSPGLAGDPFTDTQYF
j_call: TRBJ2-2; d_call: TRBD1; clone_size: NA; v_call: TRBV29-1; cdr3_nt: TGCAGCGTTGAATCCTATGGGACAGGGTCTGGCCCTGCCGGGGAGCTGTTTTTT; cdr3_aa: CSVESYGTGSGPAGELFF
j_call: TRBJ2-5; d_call: NA; clone_size: NA; v_call: TRBV7-8; cdr3_nt: TGTGCCAGCAGGCAAACCGTGTTCCAAGAGACCCAGTACTTC; cdr3_aa: CASRQTVFQETQYF
j_call: TRBJ1-5; d_call: NA; clone_size: NA; v_call: TRBV28; cdr3_nt: TGTGCCAGCAACCCCGGACATTATAGCAATCAGCCCCAGCATTTT; cdr3_aa: CASNPGHYSNQPQHF
j_call: TRBJ2-7; d_call: TRBD2; clone_size: NA; v_call: TRBV27; cdr3_nt: TGTGCCAGCAGGCCAGGACTAGCGGGATTACCCTACGAGCAGTACTTC; cdr3_aa: CASRPGLAGLPYEQYF
j_call: TRBJ1-6; d_call: TRBD1; clone_size: NA; v_call: TRBV2; cdr3_nt: TGTGCCAGCAGGGAAAACAGGGGGAATAATTCACCCCTCCACTTT; cdr3_aa: CASRENRGNNSPLHF
j_call: TRBJ2-1; d_call: NA; clone_size: NA; v_call: TRBV29-1; cdr3_nt: TGCAGCGTTGAAGAGGAGGTGGGACGACTAGGGGATGAGCAGTTCTTC; cdr3_aa: CSVEEEVGRLGDEQFF
j_call: TRBJ2-1; d_call: NA; clone_size: NA; v_call: TRBV27; cdr3_nt: TGTGCCAGCAGTTCCCCCGGGCCCCGCTATTCAACCCATGAGCAGTTCTTC; cdr3_aa: CASSSPGPRYSTHEQFF
j_call: TRBJ2-3; d_call: TRBD2; clone_size: NA; v_call: TRBV29-1; cdr3_nt: TGCAGCGTTGAAGGCTCCTACCCTGCTAGCGGGATCACAGATACGCAGTATTTT; cdr3_aa: CSVEGSYPASGITDTQYF
j_call: TRBJ2-7; d_call: NA; clone_size: NA; v_call: TRBV9; cdr3_nt: TGTGCCAGCAGCGGAGGGAAAACCTACGAGCAGTACTTC; cdr3_aa: CASSGGKTYEQYF
j_call: TRBJ1-2; d_call: NA; clone_size: NA; v_call: TRBV14; cdr3_nt: TGTGCCAGCAGCCAAGATCGGGCCTATGGCTACACCTTC; cdr3_aa: CASSQDRAYGYTF
j_call: TRBJ1-1; d_call: TRBD1; clone_size: NA; v_call: TRBV30; cdr3_nt: TGTGCCTGGAGTGTAGGGGGCCCGAACACTGAAGCTTTCTTT; cdr3_aa: CAWSVGGPNTEAFF
j_call: TRBJ2-7; d_call: TRBD2; clone_size: NA; v_call: TRBV28; cdr3_nt: TGTGCCAGCATTGAGTCGGGAGGATACGAGCAGTACTTC; cdr3_aa: CASIESGGYEQYF
j_call: TRBJ2-7; d_call: NA; clone_size: NA; v_call: TRBV6-5; cdr3_nt: TGTGCCAGCAGTTACTCACGTAAGGGGTACGAGCAGTACTTC; cdr3_aa: CASSYSRKGYEQYF
j_call: TRBJ2-5; d_call: NA; clone_size: NA; v_call: TRBV25-1; cdr3_nt: TGTGCCAGCAGTGCGGGGATCAGGCAAGAGACCCAGTACTTC; cdr3_aa: CASSAGIRQETQYF
j_call: TRBJ2-3; d_call: NA; clone_size: once; v_call: TRBV6-1; cdr3_nt: TGTGCCAGCCGGACAGAATCTAGCACAGATACGCAGTATTTT; cdr3_aa: CASRTESSTDTQYF
j_call: TRBJ2-5; d_call: TRBD2; clone_size: NA; v_call: TRBV5-4; cdr3_nt: TGTGCCAGCAGCTTCCACCGGGGGGTCGGTGTCCAAGAGACCCAGTACTTC; cdr3_aa: CASSFHRGVGVQETQYF
j_call: TRBJ2-5; d_call: NA; clone_size: NA; v_call: TRBV7-2; cdr3_nt: TGTGCCAGCAGCCGTGGCCAGTCGGGGGAGACCCAGTACTTC; cdr3_aa: CASSRGQSGETQYF
j_call: TRBJ2-1; d_call: TRBD2; clone_size: NA; v_call: TRBV5-1; cdr3_nt: TGCGCCAGCAGCCCGATCTCCCTAGCGGCCTACAATGAGCAGTTCTTC; cdr3_aa: CASSPISLAAYNEQFF
j_call: TRBJ1-2; d_call: NA; clone_size: NA; v_call: TRBV28; cdr3_nt: TGTGCCAGCAGTAAAAGGGACGGCATCAACTATGGCTACACCTTC; cdr3_aa: CASSKRDGINYGYTF
j_call: TRBJ1-1; d_call: TRBD1; clone_size: NA; v_call: TRBV29-1; cdr3_nt: TGCAGCGTTTCACAGGGGGATAATGCTGAAGCTTTCTTT; cdr3_aa: CSVSQGDNAEAFF
j_call: TRBJ1-1; d_call: TRBD1; clone_size: NA; v_call: TRBV5-1; cdr3_nt: TGCGCCAGCAGCCTGAGGACAGGCCACCCAGGCACTGAAGCTTTCTTT; cdr3_aa: CASSLRTGHPGTEAFF
j_call: TRBJ2-7; d_call: TRBD2; clone_size: NA; v_call: TRBV5-4; cdr3_nt: TGTGCCAGCAGCCCCGGGACTAGCAGGGCCTACGAGCAGTACTTC; cdr3_aa: CASSPGTSRAYEQYF
j_call: TRBJ1-6; d_call: NA; clone_size: NA; v_call: TRBV30; cdr3_nt: TGTGCCTGGAGTCCCCTGCCCTATAATTCACCCCTCCACTTT; cdr3_aa: CAWSPLPYNSPLHF
j_call: TRBJ2-7; d_call: TRBD2; clone_size: NA; v_call: TRBV28; cdr3_nt: TGTGCCAGCAGTCCCAGGACTAGCGGAACCCGGAGAGGGTCCTACGAGCAGTACTTC; cdr3_aa: CASSPRTSGTRRGSYEQYF
j_call: TRBJ2-1; d_call: TRBD2; clone_size: NA; v_call: TRBV2; cdr3_nt: TGTGCCAGCAGAAACCTAGCGGGAGATCGCAATGAGCAGTTCTTC; cdr3_aa: CASRNLAGDRNEQFF
j_call: TRBJ2-1; d_call: NA; clone_size: NA; v_call: TRBV7-9; cdr3_nt: TGTGCCAGCAGCACCGGACGGAGCTACAATGAGCAGTTCTTC; cdr3_aa: CASSTGRSYNEQFF
j_call: TRBJ2-3; d_call: TRBD2; clone_size: NA; v_call: TRBV29-1; cdr3_nt: TGCAGCGTTAAAGGGACTAGCGACAGCACAGATACGCAGTATTTT; cdr3_aa: CSVKGTSDSTDTQYF
j_call: TRBJ1-2; d_call: TRBD1; clone_size: NA; v_call: TRBV6-6; cdr3_nt: TGTGCCAGCACCGACAGGGGGTACGGCTACACCTTC; cdr3_aa: CASTDRGYGYTF
j_call: TRBJ1-1; d_call: NA; clone_size: few; v_call: TRBV2; cdr3_nt: TGTGCCAGCAGTGACGCCCCTTTTGGGCAGAACACTGAAGCTTTCTTT; cdr3_aa: CASSDAPFGQNTEAFF
j_call: TRBJ1-4; d_call: TRBD1; clone_size: NA; v_call: TRBV7-9; cdr3_nt: TGTGCCAGCAGTAGACAGGGTCGGGAAAAACTGTTTTTT; cdr3_aa: CASSRQGREKLFF
j_call: TRBJ2-7; d_call: NA; clone_size: NA; v_call: TRBV28; cdr3_nt: TGTGCCAGCAGGGACAATTGGTTCGAGCAGTACTTC; cdr3_aa: CASRDNWFEQYF
j_call: TRBJ2-7; d_call: NA; clone_size: NA; v_call: TRBV9; cdr3_nt: TGTGCCAGCAGCTCTCCAGGACTATCCTTGCCCTACGAGCAGTACTTC; cdr3_aa: CASSSPGLSLPYEQYF
j_call: TRBJ2-7; d_call: NA; clone_size: NA; v_call: TRBV7-3; cdr3_nt: TGTGCCAGCAGCTCCAGGGTTGGCGAGCAGTACTTC; cdr3_aa: CASSSRVGEQYF
j_call: TRBJ2-5; d_call: NA; clone_size: NA; v_call: TRBV28; cdr3_nt: TGTGCCAGCAGTTCCGGGGGACAGTACGAAGAGACCCAGTACTTC; cdr3_aa: CASSSGGQYEETQYF
j_call: TRBJ2-7; d_call: TRBD1; clone_size: NA; v_call: TRBV29-1; cdr3_nt: TGCAGCGTTGGGGGACAGGGGGTTGGTTCCTACGAGCAGTACTTC; cdr3_aa: CSVGGQGVGSYEQYF
j_call: TRBJ1-6; d_call: NA; clone_size: NA; v_call: TRBV4-1; cdr3_nt: TGCGCCAGCAGCCAAGTGTACCCGAGCTCCTATAATTCACCCCTCCACTTT; cdr3_aa: CASSQVYPSSYNSPLHF
j_call: TRBJ2-7; d_call: TRBD1; clone_size: NA; v_call: TRBV7-9; cdr3_nt: TGTGCCAGCAGCTTAGGGACAGGAACCTACGAGCAGTACTTC; cdr3_aa: CASSLGTGTYEQYF
j_call: TRBJ1-2; d_call: NA; clone_size: NA; v_call: TRBV12-5; cdr3_nt: TGTGCTAGTGGTTTAGCGACAGGAGTCCGCGGCTACACCTTC; cdr3_aa: CASGLATGVRGYTF
j_call: TRBJ2-2; d_call: TRBD2; clone_size: NA; v_call: TRBV10-3; cdr3_nt: TGTGCCATCAGTGCGGTAGCGGGAGGCGGGGAGCTGTTTTTT; cdr3_aa: CAISAVAGGGELFF
j_call: TRBJ1-3; d_call: NA; clone_size: NA; v_call: TRBV5-1; cdr3_nt: TGCGCCAGCAGCCTGGAGGTCGGGGGCCACACCATATATTTT; cdr3_aa: CASSLEVGGHTIYF
j_call: TRBJ1-1; d_call: NA; clone_size: NA; v_call: TRBV5-4; cdr3_nt: TGTGCCAGCAGCTTGAGGGAAACAGGAGAAGCTTTCTTT; cdr3_aa: CASSLRETGEAFF
j_call: TRBJ2-3; d_call: TRBD2; clone_size: NA; v_call: TRBV15; cdr3_nt: TGTGCCACCAGCAGGGGCAGACTAGCGGGAGAAAATACGCAGTATTTT; cdr3_aa: CATSRGRLAGENTQYF
j_call: TRBJ2-5; d_call: TRBD1; clone_size: NA; v_call: TRBV2; cdr3_nt: TGTGCCAGCAGCCCACGGACAGGGGAGGTAGAGACCCAGTACTTC; cdr3_aa: CASSPRTGEVETQYF
j_call: TRBJ1-4; d_call: NA; clone_size: NA; v_call: TRBV2; cdr3_nt: TGTGCCAGCCGGCGGGATCCTAATGAAAAACTGTTTTTT; cdr3_aa: CASRRDPNEKLFF
j_call: TRBJ2-1; d_call: TRBD2; clone_size: NA; v_call: TRBV6-5; cdr3_nt: TGTGCCAGCATCGGGACTAGCGGAGTTAATGAGCAGTTCTTC; cdr3_aa: CASIGTSGVNEQFF